A single sample is the source of the 10 T cell receptor beta chains below, sequenced in a study of T cells after yellow fever vaccination. TCRdb passed the 5' RACE reads through MiXCR, listing each CDR3 protein once. The sample lists fewer than 400,000 distinct CDR3 sequences; more than 5.5% were seen once. Sequencing was performed on PBMCs, taken 5 days after the yellow fever booster vaccination. The source is a man aged 25-45 years who received the YFV17D yellow fever vaccine.

This chain uses TRBV7-2 with TRBJ2-3; TRBD2 aligns across 7 bases. With 1 base clipped from V and 5 bases from J, the junction kept 6 bases outside the gene matches. From germline, CDR1 is SGHTA and CDR2 FQGNSA. This CDR3 has 15 amino acids. The CDR3 spells CASSLGAGVVDTQYF. The CDR3 DNA reads TGTGCCAGCAGCTTAGGGGCGGGAGTGGTAGATACGCAGTATTTT. The complete variable domain, with remaining parts taken from reference TRBV7-2 and TRBJ2-3, reads GAGVSQSPSNKVTEKGKDVELRCDPISGHTALYWYRQSLGQGLEFLIYFQGNSAPDKSGLPSDRFSAERTGGSVSTLTIQRTQQEDSAVYLCASSLGAGVVDTQYFGPGTRLTVL.

This clonotype was counted only a few times. The CDR3 DNA sequence: TGCAGTGCCTGGGACAGGCCGAGCTCCTACGAGCAGTACTTC. Protein: CSAWDRPSSYEQYF. This chain uses TRBV20-1 with TRBJ2-7, with TRBD1 matching 8 bases. The length of the CDR3 is 14 residues. From germline, CDR1 is DFQATT and CDR2 SNEGSKA (reference sequence). V was clipped by 6 bases and J by 0 bases; unmatched bases: 7.

This clonotype was counted at least ten times. The genes are TRBV10-3 and TRBJ1-5; D ambiguous. The CDR3 sequence is 12 residues long. V lost 6 bases, J lost 4 bases, and 7 bases lay in between. Germline-derived CDR1 and CDR2 are ENHRY and SYGVKD. The CDR3 protein is CAISPPNQPQHF. CDR3 nucleotide sequence: TGTGCCATCAGCCCTCCGAATCAGCCCCAGCATTTT.

This rearrangement joins TRBV20-1 to TRBJ2-5; no clear D gene. CDR1 and CDR2 (germline): DFQATT, SNEGSKA (reference sequence). There are 10 residues in the CDR3. V lost 7 bases and J 9 bases, leaving 12 bases between the germline ends. The CDR3 nucleotides read TGCAGTGTCGGGCAGCAGGCCCAGTACTTC. This translates into CSVGQQAQYF.

The chain links TRBV5-1 to TRBJ2-7; 10 bases map to TRBD2. The CDR3 runs to 17 residues. The ends lost 2 bases at V and 5 bases at J; junction bases unmatched: 13. Germline loops: CDR1 SGHRS, CDR2 YFSETQ. CDR3 region: CASSLPLSSSGSDEQYF. As DNA, the CDR3 is TGCGCCAGCAGCTTACCCCTTTCGTCTAGCGGGAGCGACGAGCAGTACTTC. The variable domain in full, with the rest retrieved from reference TRBV5-1 and TRBJ2-7, is KAGVTQTPRYLIKTRGQQVTLSCSPISGHRSVSWYQQTPGQGLQFLFEYFSETQRNKGNFPGRFSGRQFSNSRSEMNVSTLELGDSALYLCASSLPLSSSGSDEQYFGPGTRLTVT.

J is TRBJ2-7 and V is TRBV19; 10 bases line up with TRBD1. Germline values: CDR1 LNHDA, CDR2 SQIVND (reference sequence). This CDR3 contains 15 residues. The V segment lost 4 bases and the J segment 5 bases; nucleotides outside the gene matches: 8. Here the CDR3 DNA reads TGTGCCAGTAGTAACTTCCTAGGGACAGGGGACGAGCAGTACTTC. This gives the protein CASSNFLGTGDEQYF.

This chain joins TRBV5-5 and TRBJ2-1; D possibly corresponds to TRBD2 (5 bases). V shed 6 bases and J shed 5 bases, with 9 bases lying between them. Germline CDR1 reads SGHKS; CDR2 reads YYEKEE (reference sequence). CDR3 size: 12 residues. The CDR3 spells CASILGDNEQFF. The CDR3 DNA follows: TGTGCCAGCATCCTCGGGGACAATGAGCAGTTCTTC.

As regards this clonotype: A junction boundary mismatches the germline segment, possibly from a read error. The chain combines TRBV4-2 with TRBJ2-4; no reliable D call. CDR3 length equals 14 residues. Germline V gives CDR1 LGHNA, CDR2 YNFKEQ. The DNA of the CDR3 is TGTGCCATCAGCCCGCCGCTCGCCAAAAACATTCAGTACTTC. Protein product: CAISPPLAKNIQYF.

Many counts were recorded for this clonotype. The chain uses TRBV9 and TRBJ1-2; 7 nucleotides line up with TRBD1. CDR3 length equals 16 residues. CDR1 SGDLS and CDR2 YYNGEE come from the germline V gene. The J segment lost 0 bases and the V segment lost 2 bases, leaving 7 bases of the junction unmatched. The DNA of the CDR3 is TGTGCCAGCAGCGTCCGGGACAGCGGGACTAACTATGGCTACACCTTC. Amino acid sequence: CASSVRDSGTNYGYTF.

This clonotype was picked up many times. V usage is TRBV6-1 and J usage is TRBJ2-1; D remains unclear. Per the germline V gene, CDR1 is MNHNS and CDR2 is SASEGT. V gave up 5 bases and J gave up 3 bases, with 14 bases separating them. The CDR3 consists of 15 residues. The DNA of the CDR3 is TGTGCCAGCAGTCAACGGAGACGGCTCTACAATGAGCAGTTCTTC. Translated, it gives CASSQRRRLYNEQFF.